This T cell receptor (beta chain) emerged from a study of molecular identifiers for immune sequencing clone quantification. This clonotype was counted a few times. Bulk libraries came from a prior protocol with listed TCR primers. TCRdb fed the PCR reads into MiXCR, producing one record per CDR3 protein. This sample carries more than 85,000 distinct CDR3 sequences, 30% to 35% of them seen once, and the ten largest clones take approximately 10%. Trimming at V came to 6 bases and at J to 7 bases, leaving 7 bases not matched to a gene. This CDR3 is built from 13 residues. The germline V gene encodes CDR1 MDHEN and CDR2 SYDVKM.

The source is a human donor in good health. Some libraries in this study had Jurkat cell RNA spiked in. The V call is TRBV28, the J call TRBJ2-3; 7 nucleotides align to TRBD2. Sequencing was performed on naive CD8+ T cells from blood, with Jurkat cell RNA spiked in. Documented subset: FACS-sorted CD8+CD4-CCR7+CD45RA+ naive T cells. In DNA form, the CDR3 reads TGTGCCAGCAGCCCCCGACTAGCCCATACGCAGTATTTT. This sequence encodes CASSPRLAHTQYF.